This TCR beta chain was captured by sequencing in a study of T cells after yellow fever vaccination. The V gene lost 0 bases and the J gene lost 4 bases, with 13 bases spanning the gap. Germline loops: CDR1 DFQATT, CDR2 SNEGSKA (reference sequence). This CDR3 spans 14 amino acids. This clonotype was seen only a few times. It was through 5'RACE template switching that TCR cDNA was made, with a universal primer site and UMIs added. TCRdb re-called the 5' RACE reads with MiXCR, one entry per CDR3 protein. The sample lists approximately 250,000 distinct CDR3 sequences, less than 7.5% occurring once. The sequence was obtained from a man younger than 45 who received the YFV17D yellow fever vaccine. The J gene is TRBJ2-7, the V gene TRBV20-1, with D tentatively TRBD2 (7 bases). The material was CD4+ T cells sorted from PBMCs, obtained on the day of the yellow fever booster vaccination. Here the CDR3 DNA reads TGCAGTGCTAGAGACCCGGGGGGCTGGTACGAGCAGTACTTC. It codes for CSARDPGGWYEQYF.